This passage covers 13 T cell receptor beta chains from one sample sequenced in a study of regulatory T cells in long-lasting Graves disease. Sample time point: persistent/refractory GD, antithyroid drugs over 5 years with positive TRAb. From PBMCs, RNA was extracted and then used to make the TCR library. Arm-PCR with iRepertoire HTBI primers amplified the CDR3 regions for these TCR beta libraries. One entry per CDR3 protein, called by TCRdb with MiXCR from the multiplex PCR reads. The table shows 650,000 to 700,000 distinct CDR3 sequences, with around 30% occurring only once. Specimen: peripheral blood mononuclear cells (PBMCs), collected when the disease was refractory, from a patient treated with antithyroid drugs. These receptors came from a female donor with Graves disease.

The chain recombines TRBV18 with TRBJ2-7; maybe TRBD2 (5 bases). CDR1 is KGHSH and CDR2 is LQKENI in the germline V gene. The CDR3 runs to 12 residues. The V and J ends lost 0 bases and 6 bases respectively, with 6 bases between them. CDR3 sequence reads: CASSPPDSEQYF. DNA for the CDR3: TGTGCCAGCTCACCACCGGACTCCGAGCAGTACTTC.

There are a few counts of this clonotype. This chain links TRBV12-3 or TRBV12-4 with TRBJ2-7; 12 bases align to TRBD2. V dropped 3 bases and J dropped 6; count of bases not matched to a gene: 3. This CDR3 contains 14 residues. The CDR3 DNA reads as TGTGCCAGCAGTTTGACTAGCGGGAGCTGCGAGCAGTACTTC. Translated, it gives CASSLTSGSCEQYF.

In its sample, this clonotype was seen many times. V is TRBV29-1 and J is TRBJ2-5; 8 nucleotides match TRBD2. CDR1 SQVTM and CDR2 ANQGSEA come from the germline V gene. With 4 bases clipped from V and 0 bases from J, the junction kept 7 bases outside the gene matches. The CDR3 covers 15 residues. The CDR3 bases are TGCAGCGTTGGGGTAGCGGGATTACACCAAGAGACCCAGTACTTC. As protein: CSVGVAGLHQETQYF.

This clonotype has only a few counts. The chain employs TRBV2 and TRBJ1-5, with 7 positions matching TRBD1. CDR3 length equals 15 residues. Trimming at V came to 4 bases and at J to 2 bases, leaving 5 bases not matched to a gene. Germline CDR1 SNHLY, CDR2 FYNNEI. The CDR3 region is CASSVQGSGNQPQHF. The CDR3 DNA reads as TGTGCCAGCAGTGTACAGGGGTCTGGCAATCAGCCCCAGCATTTT.

The chain combines TRBV28 with TRBJ1-6, with D unresolved. The V gene lost 8 bases and the J gene lost 8 bases, with 13 bases spanning the gap. Germline CDR1 reads MDHEN; CDR2 reads SYDVKM. This CDR3 has 13 residues. The CDR3 sequence: CASSPDIYSPLHF. The DNA of the CDR3 is TGTGCCAGCTCACCAGACATATATTCACCCCTCCACTTT.

This chain uses TRBV12-3 or TRBV12-4 with TRBJ2-5; 11 bases map to TRBD1. The CDR3 consists of 16 residues. Losses at the gene ends were 6 bases for V and 5 bases for J; bases not matched to a gene: 11. The CDR3 DNA is TGTGCCAGCAGCCCGATAAGGGACAGGGGGAGCGAGACCCAGTACTTC. Residues: CASSPIRDRGSETQYF.

The chain couples TRBV29-1 to TRBJ2-7; tentative D call: TRBD1 (5 bases). Per the germline V gene, CDR1 is SQVTM and CDR2 is ANQGSEA. V dropped 8 bases and J dropped 1 base, with 15 bases sitting between them. The CDR3 totals 13 residues. In DNA, the CDR3 is TGCAGCATAGGACACGCACCGTCCTACGAGCAGTACTTC. It specifies CSIGHAPSYEQYF.

This chain links TRBV6-1 with TRBJ2-7; D possibly corresponds to TRBD2 (5 bases). Germline lookup yields CDR1 MNHNS and CDR2 SASEGT. V lost 7 bases and J lost 0, with 19 bases in between. The CDR3 is 16 amino acids. The CDR3 DNA reads as TGTGCCAGCACGAAATCTAGCTCCCTCAACTCCTACGAGCAGTACTTC. Its protein is CASTKSSSLNSYEQYF.

The V call is TRBV5-1, the J call TRBJ1-2; tentatively, D is TRBD1 (5 bases). Trimming left V 0 bases short and J 6 bases short, with 12 bases between. CDR1 and CDR2 (germline): SGHRS, YFSETQ. The CDR3 is 14 amino acids. CDR3 sequence reads: CASSLDSSRDGYTF. The CDR3 nucleotides read TGCGCCAGCAGCTTGGACAGTTCCAGGGATGGCTACACCTTC. The full variable domain, in which reference TRBV5-1 and TRBJ1-2 provide the parts outside the CDR3, is KAGVTQTPRYLIKTRGQQVTLSCSPISGHRSVSWYQQTPGQGLQFLFEYFSETQRNKGNFPGRFSGRQFSNSRSEMNVSTLELGDSALYLCASSLDSSRDGYTFGSGTRLTVV.

This clonotype has ten or more counts. The rearrangement joins TRBV10-3 to TRBJ1-2; maybe TRBD1 (5 bases). Germline CDR1 ENHRY, CDR2 SYGVKD. Trimming shortened V by 0 bases and J by 4 bases, and 15 bases separated the two germline ends. This CDR3 region has 16 residues. The CDR3 reads CAISESGDGTRYGYTF. The CDR3 DNA reads TGTGCCATCAGTGAGTCTGGGGACGGAACCCGCTATGGCTACACCTTC.

This clonotype came up a few times. The genes are TRBV6-2 or TRBV6-3 and TRBJ2-5; 14 nucleotides agree with TRBD2. CDR1 is MNHEY, CDR2 SVGEGT, per germline. The CDR3 length is 17 residues. V lost 6 bases to trimming and J lost 2 bases; unmatched junction nucleotides: 8. CDR3 in DNA: TGTGCCAGCAGACAACGACTAGCGGGAGGGATACAAGAGACCCAGTACTTC. Its translation: CASRQRLAGGIQETQYF.

This clonotype has only a few counts. The V gene is TRBV15, the J gene TRBJ1-3; D might be TRBD1 (5 bases). This CDR3 comprises 13 residues. Looked up from germline, CDR1 is LNHNV and CDR2 is YYDKDF (reference sequence). Trimming took 3 bases from V and 2 from J, leaving 5 bases between them. CDR3 loop: CATSRTAGNTIYF. CDR3 DNA: TGTGCCACCAGCAGGACAGCTGGAAACACCATATATTTT. Complete variable domain (other parts from reference TRBV15 and TRBJ1-3): DAMVIQNPRYQVTQFGKPVTLSCSQTLNHNVMYWYQQKSSQAPKLLFHYYDKDFNNEADTPDNFQSRRPNTSFCFLDIRSPGLGDTAMYLCATSRTAGNTIYFGEGSWLTVV.

This clonotype was seen at least ten times. The chain employs TRBV18 and TRBJ1-4; no clear D gene. The V end was cut by 3 bases, the J end by 0 bases, with 5 bases between. The CDR3 extends over 14 amino acids. The V gene's germline CDR1 is KGHSH and CDR2 LQKENI. The CDR3 nucleotides are TGTGCCAGCTCACCCTGGTCAACTAATGAAAAACTGTTTTTT. Protein: CASSPWSTNEKLFF.